Below, 19 T cell receptor beta chains from the same sample are listed, as sequenced in a study of blood T cell repertoires in COVID-19. Assay used: immunoSEQ multiplex PCR; TCRdb lists only in-frame clones, some missing. The sample records hundreds of thousands of clones, 85% to 90% being singletons. Sequences were obtained from PBMCs or T cells enriched from blood (not recorded which). These receptors originate from a man between 40 and 49 years old who had recovered from COVID-19.

The chain is built from TRBV5-8 and TRBJ1-6; D call uncertain. Looked up from germline, CDR1 is SGHTS and CDR2 is YDEGEE. Trimming took 0 bases from V and 8 from J, leaving 6 bases between them. The CDR3 sequence is 13 residues long. The CDR3 coding sequence is TGTGCCAGCAGCTTGGTGGAGGATTCACCCCTCCACTTT. This gives the protein CASSLVEDSPLHF.

The CDR3: CAWSAGQGDEKLFF. The CDR3 nucleotides read TGTGCCTGGAGTGCGGGACAGGGTGATGAAAAACTGTTTTTT. The genes are TRBV30 and TRBJ1-4, with TRBD1 matching 9 bases. The CDR3 consists of 14 residues. Germline-derived CDR1 and CDR2 are GTSNPN and SVGIG (reference sequence). Trimming removed 1 base from V and 6 bases from J; junction bases left unmatched: 3. Full variable domain (remainder filled in from reference TRBV30 and TRBJ1-4): SQTIHQWPATLVQPVGSPLSLECTVEGTSNPNLYWYRQAAGRGLQLLFYSVGIGQISSEVPQNLSASRPQDRQFILSSKKLLLSDSGFYLCAWSAGQGDEKLFFGSGTQLSVL.

The chain has TRBV24-1 and TRBJ2-5; D ambiguous. Trimming cost V 4 bases and J 5 bases, with 7 bases left between them. The CDR3 sequence is 12 residues long. Looked up from germline, CDR1 is KGHDR and CDR2 is SFDVKD. CDR3 amino acids: CATSDVRETQYF. The CDR3, as DNA: TGTGCCACCAGTGACGTCAGGGAGACCCAGTACTTC.

This clone showed up just a few times. V usage is TRBV7-2 and J usage is TRBJ1-4; D uncertain. The CDR3 sequence is 13 residues long. V lost 1 base and J 5 bases, leaving 5 bases between the germline ends. Germline V gene lookup returns CDR1 SGHTA and CDR2 FQGNSA. Written as DNA, the CDR3 is TGTGCCAGCAGCTTAGTACAGAATGAAAAACTGTTTTTT. This codes for CASSLVQNEKLFF.

The chain employs TRBV7-2 and TRBJ2-1; 11 nucleotides align to TRBD2. Unmatched junction bases numbered 10, after V lost 5 bases and J lost 7 bases. This CDR3 comprises 16 residues. The germline gives CDR1 SGHTA, CDR2 FQGNSA. The CDR3 DNA sequence: TGTGCCAGCAGCCTATCCACTAGCGGGGGAGGGAATGAGCAGTTCTTC. Translating gives CASSLSTSGGGNEQFF.

V and J are TRBV11-3 and TRBJ2-4; tentatively, D is TRBD2 (5 bases). In germline, CDR1 is SGHNT, CDR2 YENEEA. CDR3 length equals 14 residues. Trimming pared 5 bases from V and 6 bases from J, leaving 14 bases between. The CDR3 DNA reads TGTGCCAGCAGCGGTCTATCGGCGGGAAACATTCAGTACTTC. Its translation is CASSGLSAGNIQYF.

The chain employs TRBV19 and TRBJ1-4; 8 nucleotides agree with TRBD1. The CDR3 is made up of 14 amino acids. Looked up from germline, CDR1 is LNHDA and CDR2 is SQIVND (reference sequence). The J segment lost 8 bases and the V segment lost 6 bases, leaving 8 bases of the junction unmatched. The DNA of the CDR3 is TGTGCCAGTAGCCCAGGGGGCGATCGGGAAAAACTGTTTTTT. Amino acid sequence: CASSPGGDREKLFF.

V is TRBV5-1 and J is TRBJ2-2; 8 nucleotides align to TRBD1. Germline V gives CDR1 SGHRS, CDR2 YFSETQ. This CDR3 comprises 15 residues. The trim removed 4 bases at V and 5 bases at J, leaving 7 bases unmatched. The CDR3 DNA is TGCGCCAGCAGCGGGGGACAGGTAGAGACCGGGGAGCTGTTTTTT. It translates to CASSGGQVETGELFF. The whole variable domain, remainder taken from reference TRBV5-1 and TRBJ2-2, is KAGVTQTPRYLIKTRGQQVTLSCSPISGHRSVSWYQQTPGQGLQFLFEYFSETQRNKGNFPGRFSGRQFSNSRSEMNVSTLELGDSALYLCASSGGQVETGELFFGEGSRLTVL.

This clone turned up a few times. The V and J genes are TRBV7-9 and TRBJ2-1; TRBD1 aligns across 10 bases. This CDR3 comprises 18 residues. Germline CDR1 is SEHNR and CDR2 is FQNEAQ (reference sequence). V trimming: 5 bases; J trimming: 15 bases; junction bases outside the gene matches: 25. CDR3 residues: CASSIPPLDRGRIPTMFF. CDR3 nucleotides: TGTGCCAGCAGCATCCCTCCACTAGACAGGGGGCGCATTCCCACCATGTTCTTC.

The chain couples TRBV7-9 to TRBJ1-1; possible D gene TRBD1, 6 bases. This CDR3 is built from 13 residues. Trimming took 2 bases from V and 7 from J, leaving 11 bases between them. CDR1 is SEHNR and CDR2 is FQNEAQ in the germline V gene (reference sequence). The chain's CDR3 is CASSLPGQFEAFF. DNA for the CDR3: TGTGCCAGCAGCTTACCTGGACAGTTTGAAGCTTTCTTT.

V gene TRBV10-2 combines with J gene TRBJ2-2; 10 bases line up with TRBD2. Trimming cost V 6 bases and J 3 bases; bases outside gene matches: 4. Per germline, CDR1 WSHSY and CDR2 SAAADI. The CDR3 spans 15 residues. This CDR3 is CASRRTSGDTGELFF. CDR3 DNA sequence: TGCGCCAGCAGGAGGACTAGCGGTGACACCGGGGAGCTGTTTTTT.

The gene calls are TRBV7-9 and TRBJ1-2, with D maybe TRBD1 (6 bases). Trimming took 3 bases from V and 5 from J, leaving 13 bases between them. CDR1 is SEHNR and CDR2 is FQNEAQ in the germline V gene (reference sequence). This CDR3 comprises 14 residues. The CDR3 sequence is CASSFPGEGYGYTF. In nucleotides, the CDR3 is TGTGCCAGCAGCTTTCCAGGGGAGGGGTATGGCTACACCTTC.

In its sample, this clone was seen a few times. This chain connects TRBV3-1 (or the pseudogene TRBV3-2) to TRBJ2-7; 8 bases map to TRBD2. The ends lost 4 bases at V and 3 bases at J; junction bases unmatched: 11. The germline V gene encodes CDR1 LGHDT and CDR2 YNNKEL (reference sequence). The CDR3 has 16 residues. The CDR3 DNA follows: TGTGCCAGCAGCCGGGAGGGGCAAAGCGGGAGCTACGAGCAGTACTTC. Amino acids: CASSREGQSGSYEQYF.

This clone was seen more than once but under ten times. This rearrangement joins TRBV21-1 to TRBJ2-1; the table calls TRBD2, which could not be checked here. TRBV21-1 is reported as a pseudogene. The CDR3 runs 16 residues. CDR3 loop: CASSTTSGRFTNEQFF. In DNA, the CDR3 is TGTGCCAGCAGCACGACTAGCGGGAGATTTACCAATGAGCAGTTCTTC.

This chain uses TRBV19 with TRBJ2-3; possible D gene TRBD1, 5 bases. V gave up 4 bases and J gave up 0 bases, with 8 bases separating them. Germline V gives CDR1 LNHDA, CDR2 SQIVND (reference sequence). The CDR3 has 14 residues. The CDR3 spells CASSSGASTDTQYF. Written as DNA, the CDR3 is TGTGCCAGTAGTAGTGGGGCGAGCACAGATACGCAGTATTTT.

The chain employs TRBV6-5 and TRBJ1-4; D remains unclear. Germline V gene data show CDR1 as MNHEY and CDR2 as SVGAGI. Trimming pared 6 bases from V and 7 bases from J, leaving 12 bases between. CDR3 length: 13 residues. The chain's CDR3 is CASSTGLVEKLFF. CDR3 DNA sequence: TGTGCCAGCAGCACCGGGTTAGTTGAAAAACTGTTTTTT.

The V and J genes are TRBV7-8 and TRBJ2-3; the match to TRBD2 covers 10 bases. Germline assignment: CDR1 SGHVS and CDR2 FQNEAQ. V was clipped by 5 bases and J by 6 bases; unmatched bases: 11. The CDR3 covers 16 residues. DNA for the CDR3: TGTGCCAGCAGCCCCCCTAGCGGGAGAGTCACGGATACGCAGTATTTT. Encoded protein: CASSPPSGRVTDTQYF.

The chain has TRBV2 and TRBJ2-1; 8 bases map to TRBD1. This CDR3 contains 15 residues. Germline V gene sequence: CDR1 SNHLY, CDR2 FYNNEI. V dropped 6 bases and J dropped 4; count of bases not matched to a gene: 8. This CDR3 reads CASRGTGGPYNEQFF. In DNA, the CDR3 is TGTGCCAGCAGGGGAACAGGGGGACCGTACAATGAGCAGTTCTTC.

V usage is TRBV2 and J usage is TRBJ2-7; 7 bases fit TRBD1. The CDR3 is made up of 14 amino acids. V lost 6 bases and J lost 4; bases outside the gene matches: 9. CDR1 is SNHLY and CDR2 is FYNNEI in the germline V gene. Written as DNA, the CDR3 is TGTGCCAGCAGCCAGCAGGGGGATCGTTACGAGCAGTACTTC. As protein: CASSQQGDRYEQYF.